This T cell receptor beta chain comes out of a study of regulatory T cells in long-lasting Graves disease. The sample holds many counts of this clonotype. Its antigen is still unknown. Sequencing libraries for TCR beta were prepared with iRepertoire HTBI primers and Arm-PCR of CDR3 regions. TCRdb redid the calling of the multiplex PCR reads with MiXCR, one entry per CDR3 protein. This sample has about 540,000 distinct CDR3 sequences; about 14% occur once, and the top ten carry 8.5% to 10%. V lost 7 bases, J lost 3 bases, and 16 bases lay in between. CDR3 length: 15 residues. Germline V lookup: CDR1 SNHLY, CDR2 FYNNEI. Time point described: newly diagnosed GD, antithyroid drugs for less than 3 months. Extracted RNA from PBMCs served as the source of the TCR library. The study, taken as a whole, reports: Favored gene segments in persistent disease were TRBV28, TRBJ1-2 and TRBJ2-5.

These data were also reused for a study on T cells in Graves' hyperthyroidism and ophthalmopathy. In that study: HTBI primers were used for first-round RT-PCR of the TCR CDR3.

The sequenced sample was peripheral blood mononuclear cells (PBMCs), obtained at new diagnosis, from a patient treated with antithyroid drugs. This clonotype was sampled from a man aged 25-45 years with Graves disease. The V call is TRBV2, the J call TRBJ1-5; D ambiguous. The DNA of the CDR3 is TGTGCCAGCAAGGTTCGGGCTGGTACCAATCAGCCCCAGCATTTT. Translation: CASKVRAGTNQPQHF.